The 30 T cell receptor beta chains presented below share a single source sample, sequenced in a study of OX40 agonist ivuxolimab in advanced cancers. Generated by immunoSEQ multiplex PCR, the TCRdb table keeps only in-frame clones and is missing some. The sample includes under 85,000 clones, 85% to 90% of them seen just once. The sample consisted of CD4+ or CD8+ T cells sorted from blood, taken in a trial of the OX40 agonist ivuxolimab. Receptors originate from an adult with an advanced solid tumor such as melanoma, head and neck, liver or kidney cancer.

The sample holds one count of this clone. The V call is TRBV6-5, the J call TRBJ1-6; 8 bases are shared with TRBD1. V shed 8 bases, J shed 7 bases, and the junction held 4 bases outside the gene matches. The V gene's germline CDR1 is MNHEY and CDR2 SVGAGI. The CDR3 loop spans 13 amino acids. CDR3 residues: CASGGQENSPLHF. CDR3 bases: TGTGCCAGCGGGGGACAGGAGAATTCACCCCTCCACTTT.

The V call is TRBV5-1, the J call TRBJ1-2; 8 bases align to TRBD1. This CDR3 is 14 amino acids long. V was clipped by 7 bases and J by 0 bases; unmatched bases: 5. Germline lookup yields CDR1 SGHRS and CDR2 YFSETQ. The CDR3 DNA is TGCGCCAGCTCCCGGGACAGGACTAACTATGGCTACACCTTC. Its protein is CASSRDRTNYGYTF.

This clone appeared a single time. This sequence joins TRBV6-1 and TRBJ2-5; D perhaps matches TRBD1 (5 bases). Germline CDR1 and CDR2: MNHNS and SASEGT. The CDR3 covers 15 residues. The V gene lost 7 bases and the J gene lost 4 bases, with 19 bases spanning the gap. The CDR3 reads CASKRTLGDAETQYF. The CDR3 DNA reads TGTGCCAGCAAACGGACACTTGGGGATGCAGAGACCCAGTACTTC.

The chain carries TRBV7-3 and TRBJ1-2, with D possibly being TRBD1 (5 bases). Germline assignment: CDR1 SGHTA and CDR2 FQGTGA. This CDR3 has 12 amino acids. Trimming removed 3 bases from V and 10 bases from J, with 12 bases in between. The CDR3: CASSFKGRDYTF. DNA of the CDR3: TGTGCCAGCAGCTTTAAGGGCAGGGACTACACCTTC.

This chain uses TRBV2 with TRBJ2-5; D unclear. Trimming stripped 6 bases from V and 3 bases from J, with 5 bases between. The CDR3 is 11 residues long. Germline V gene lookup returns CDR1 SNHLY and CDR2 FYNNEI. The CDR3 DNA is TGTGCCAGCAGGGGTGAAGAGACCCAGTACTTC. Residues: CASRGEETQYF.

The rearrangement joins TRBV7-2 to TRBJ1-1; TRBD1 is a possible D gene (5 bases). The CDR3 length is 15 residues. Germline CDR1 is SGHTA and CDR2 is FQGNSA. V was pared by 5 bases and J by 1 base, with 14 bases between. CDR3 sequence: CASSQHGRENTEAFF. The CDR3 DNA sequence: TGTGCCAGCAGCCAACATGGCAGGGAGAACACTGAAGCTTTCTTT.

The V gene is TRBV7-7, the J gene TRBJ2-3; D not resolved. Germline values: CDR1 SSHAT, CDR2 FNYEAQ (reference sequence). The CDR3 is made up of 12 amino acids. V was clipped by 6 bases and J by 6 bases, with 10 bases between them. The CDR3: CASSPLGDTQYF. The DNA of the CDR3 is TGTGCCAGCAGTCCGTTAGGGGATACGCAGTATTTT.

The rearrangement uses TRBV18 and TRBJ1-1; D is ambiguous. Germline V CDR1 and CDR2: KGHSH, LQKENI. Trimming took off 4 bases at V and 4 bases at J, with 10 bases between the two ends. This CDR3 region has 13 residues. CDR3 amino acids: CASSLVALTEAFF. DNA of the CDR3: TGTGCCAGCTCACTGGTAGCTCTCACTGAAGCTTTCTTT. Supplemented by reference TRBV18 and TRBJ1-1, the full variable domain reads NAGVMQNPRHLVRRRGQEARLRCSPMKGHSHVYWYRQLPEEGLKFMVYLQKENIIDESGMPKERFSAEFPKEGPSILRIQQVVRGDSAAYFCASSLVALTEAFFGQGTRLTVV.

The chain recombines TRBV5-4 with TRBJ1-2, with 11 positions matching TRBD1. After removal of 4 bases from V and 2 bases from J, the junction contained 7 bases not matched to a gene. The CDR3 is 16 amino acids. In germline, CDR1 is SGHNT, CDR2 YYREEE (reference sequence). CDR3 protein: CASSGGQGGKNYGYTF. CDR3 DNA sequence: TGTGCCAGCAGCGGGGGACAGGGGGGGAAAAACTATGGCTACACCTTC.

This clone has only a few counts. The rearrangement joins TRBV5-1 to TRBJ2-1; no reliable D call. V was clipped by 3 bases and J by 0 bases, with 13 bases between them. CDR1 is SGHRS, CDR2 YFSETQ, per germline. The length of the CDR3 is 16 residues. Written as DNA, the CDR3 is TGCGCCAGCAGCTCACGCGGTGGGTACTCCTACAATGAGCAGTTCTTC. The encoded protein is CASSSRGGYSYNEQFF.

The genes are TRBV7-9 and TRBJ2-7, with a tentative D call TRBD1 (5 bases). The CDR3 consists of 13 residues. V shed 4 bases and J shed 3 bases, with 10 bases lying between them. The germline V gene has CDR1 SEHNR and CDR2 FQNEAQ (reference sequence). CDR3 nucleotides: TGTGCCAGCAGCTACGATCAGGGCTACGAGCAGTACTTC. This codes for CASSYDQGYEQYF.

J is TRBJ2-3 and V is TRBV6-1, with TRBD1 as a possible D gene (7 bases). The CDR3 extends over 15 amino acids. The germline V and J ends were trimmed by 6 bases and 0 bases, with 13 bases remaining between them. CDR1 and CDR2 from the germline V gene are MNHNS and SASEGT. CDR3 region: CASSPGDSSTDTQYF. The CDR3 DNA follows: TGTGCCAGCAGCCCGGGGGACAGTAGCACAGATACGCAGTATTTT.

The DNA of the CDR3 is TGTGCCAGCAGCCCCGGGACAGGCTACGAGCAGTACTTC. Translation gives CASSPGTGYEQYF. The chain employs TRBV11-2 and TRBJ2-7; TRBD1 matches 8 bases. Germline V gene data show CDR1 as SGHAT and CDR2 as FQNNGV. The ends lost 5 bases at V and 3 bases at J; junction bases unmatched: 3. The CDR3 loop spans 13 amino acids.

This chain joins TRBV2 and TRBJ2-7, with 9 bases fitting TRBD1. The CDR3 runs to 14 residues. CDR1 is SNHLY, CDR2 FYNNEI, per germline. With 8 bases clipped from V and 0 bases from J, the junction kept 5 bases outside the gene matches. Here the CDR3 reads CASVPGQGSYEQYF. The CDR3 bases are TGTGCCAGCGTTCCGGGACAGGGCTCCTACGAGCAGTACTTC.

The J gene is TRBJ2-2, the V gene TRBV18; no clear D. This CDR3 is 14 amino acids long. V was cut by 2 bases and J by 1 base, with 5 bases left in between. Germline loops: CDR1 KGHSH, CDR2 LQKENI. CDR3 region: CASSPSGNTGELFF. In DNA form, the CDR3 reads TGTGCCAGCTCACCATCCGGGAACACCGGGGAGCTGTTTTTT.

In the case of this clone: The junction and the germline gene differ at one end; a read error may be behind it. This chain joins TRBV2 and TRBJ2-7; D is unresolved. The CDR3 consists of 11 residues. Per the germline V gene, CDR1 is SNHLY and CDR2 is FYNNEI. Written as DNA, the CDR3 is TGTGCCAGCAGTGAAACTCTGGGTAGCCACTTC. Its protein product is CASSETLGSHF.

The genes are TRBV7-9 and TRBJ1-4; D ambiguous. Trimming removed 5 bases from V and 8 bases from J, with 15 bases in between. CDR1 is SEHNR, CDR2 FQNEAQ, per germline (reference sequence). The CDR3 is 14 amino acids. CDR3 bases: TGTGCCAGCAGCGCTAAGGGATTACAGGAAAAACTGTTTTTT. Encoded protein: CASSAKGLQEKLFF.

The chain links TRBV19 to TRBJ2-2; weak D call: TRBD1 (6 bases). Germline V gene sequence: CDR1 LNHDA, CDR2 SQIVND (reference sequence). Between the trimmed V and J ends, which lost 7 bases and 3 bases, there was a span of 18 bases. This CDR3 contains 16 residues. Written as DNA, the CDR3 is TGTGCCAGTACCCATGAGAGGGGGTGGGACACCGGGGAGCTGTTTTTT. Its translation is CASTHERGWDTGELFF.

The chain employs TRBV4-2 and TRBJ2-2; D unresolved. Trimming pared 0 bases from V and 0 bases from J, leaving 2 bases between. The CDR3 runs 14 residues. Germline V CDR1 and CDR2: LGHNA, YNFKEQ. CDR3 nucleotide sequence: TGTGCCAGCAGCCAAGAGCCGAACACCGGGGAGCTGTTTTTT. Translation gives CASSQEPNTGELFF.

The chain employs TRBV4-3 and TRBJ1-5; D unresolved. Per germline, CDR1 LGHNA and CDR2 YSLEER. V shed 5 bases and J shed 3 bases, with 8 bases lying between them. The CDR3 extends over 13 amino acids. Written as DNA, the CDR3 is TGCGCCAGCAGCGTTGAAATCAATCAGCCCCAGCATTTT. This translates into CASSVEINQPQHF.

The V gene is TRBV18, the J gene TRBJ1-2; weak D call: TRBD1 (6 bases). Looked up from germline, CDR1 is KGHSH and CDR2 is LQKENI. Between the trimmed V and J ends, which lost 5 bases and 1 base, there was a span of 14 bases. The CDR3 sequence is 15 residues long. Here the CDR3 reads CASSIQQGFNYGYTF. As DNA, the CDR3 is TGTGCCAGCTCAATTCAACAGGGTTTTAACTATGGCTACACCTTC. Looking up the rest from reference TRBV18 and TRBJ1-2 gives the full variable domain: NAGVMQNPRHLVRRRGQEARLRCSPMKGHSHVYWYRQLPEEGLKFMVYLQKENIIDESGMPKERFSAEFPKEGPSILRIQQVVRGDSAAYFCASSIQQGFNYGYTFGSGTRLTVV.

This clone appeared a single time. The genes are TRBV20-1 and TRBJ2-3; D unclear. V shed 3 bases and J shed 8 bases, with 9 bases lying between them. The CDR3 runs 11 residues. CDR1 DFQATT and CDR2 SNEGSKA come from the germline V gene (reference sequence). The CDR3 bases are TGCAGTGCTAGGTCTCCCCCTACGCAGTATTTT. Translating it yields CSARSPPTQYF.

The V and J genes are TRBV13 and TRBJ1-1; D is unclear. V was shortened by 0 bases and J by 0 bases, with 14 bases between the two germline ends. CDR3 length: 17 residues. Germline V gene lookup returns CDR1 PRHDT and CDR2 FYEKMQ (reference sequence). The CDR3 nucleotides read TGTGCCAGCAGCTTAGGAGGGATTAGGAGAATGAACACTGAAGCTTTCTTT. Translated: CASSLGGIRRMNTEAFF. The full variable domain, with the rest looked up from reference TRBV13 and TRBJ1-1, is AAGVIQSPRHLIKEKRETATLKCYPIPRHDTVYWYQQGPGQDPQFLISFYEKMQSDKGSIPDRFSAQQFSDYHSELNMSSLELGDSALYFCASSLGGIRRMNTEAFFGQGTRLTVV.

The chain carries TRBV6-1 and TRBJ2-1, with D perhaps given as TRBD1 or TRBD2 (6 bases each). There are 17 residues in the CDR3. Germline V lookup: CDR1 MNHNS, CDR2 SASEGT. V dropped 2 bases and J dropped 0 bases, with 14 bases sitting between them. The CDR3 spells CASSERVGGLSYNEQFF. The CDR3, as DNA: TGTGCCAGCAGTGAAAGGGTGGGGGGCCTCTCCTACAATGAGCAGTTCTTC.

J is TRBJ1-2 and V is TRBV11-2; D not certain. The V gene lost 0 bases and the J gene lost 8 bases, with 13 bases spanning the gap. The V gene's germline CDR1 is SGHAT and CDR2 FQNNGV. The CDR3 contains 14 residues. DNA for the CDR3: TGTGCCAGCAGCTTAGATTGGACTACCCGGGGCTACACCTTC. Protein product: CASSLDWTTRGYTF. The variable domain in full, with the rest retrieved from reference TRBV11-2 and TRBJ1-2, is EAGVAQSPRYKIIEKRQSVAFWCNPISGHATLYWYQQILGQGPKLLIQFQNNGVVDDSQLPKDRFSAERLKGVDSTLKIQPAKLEDSAVYLCASSLDWTTRGYTFGSGTRLTVV.

The CDR3 reads CASSIRTAFQETQYF. Written as DNA, the CDR3 is TGTGCCAGCAGTATACGGACAGCCTTTCAAGAGACCCAGTACTTC. V is TRBV27 and J is TRBJ2-5; D might be TRBD1 (6 bases). This CDR3 contains 15 residues. Germline CDR1 MNHEY, CDR2 SMNVEV (reference sequence). The ends were cut back, 5 bases at V and 2 bases at J, with 15 bases in the middle.

This clone was observed a single time. V gene TRBV5-4 combines with J gene TRBJ1-1; 8 bases map to TRBD1. Germline lookup yields CDR1 SGHNT and CDR2 YYREEE (reference sequence). V was clipped by 4 bases and J by 6 bases; unmatched bases: 11. The CDR3 is 15 residues long. CDR3 in DNA: TGTGCCAGCAGCCTCTCTCAGGGGGCTCGGCCTGAAGCTTTCTTT. Residues: CASSLSQGARPEAFF.

The chain has TRBV28 and TRBJ2-6; D is unresolved. The CDR3 covers 12 residues. V lost 7 bases and J lost 3, with 4 bases in between. Germline-derived CDR1 and CDR2 are MDHEN and SYDVKM. CDR3 protein: CASTGGANVLTF. The CDR3 nucleotides read TGTGCCAGCACCGGTGGGGCCAACGTCCTGACTTTC.

The chain uses TRBV6-6 and TRBJ1-3; D uncertain. V shed 6 bases and J shed 7 bases, with 13 bases lying between them. The CDR3 extends over 13 amino acids. The germline CDR1 and CDR2 sequences are MNHNY and SVGAGI (reference sequence). The CDR3 loop reads CASSQWRYNTIYF. The CDR3 region has the DNA TGTGCCAGCAGCCAGTGGAGGTACAACACCATATATTTT.

CDR3 sequence: CASSPGGLEGYTF. For the CDR3, the DNA is TGCGCCAGCAGCCCGGGGGGGCTGGAGGGCTACACCTTC. V and J are TRBV5-1 and TRBJ1-2; the D gene is possibly TRBD1 (6 bases). Germline V lookup: CDR1 SGHRS, CDR2 YFSETQ. Trimming removed 4 bases at V and 8 bases at J, with 15 bases between. The CDR3 runs 13 residues.